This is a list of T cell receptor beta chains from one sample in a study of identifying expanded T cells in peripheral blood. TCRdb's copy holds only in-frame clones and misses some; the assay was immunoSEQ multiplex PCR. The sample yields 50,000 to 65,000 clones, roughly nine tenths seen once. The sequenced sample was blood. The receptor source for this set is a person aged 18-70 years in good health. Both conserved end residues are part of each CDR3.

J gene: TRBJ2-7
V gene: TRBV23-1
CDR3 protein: CASSQFRTGVSF

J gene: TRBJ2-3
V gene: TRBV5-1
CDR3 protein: CASSLAGTSGSTDTQYF

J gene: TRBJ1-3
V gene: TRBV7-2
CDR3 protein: CASRESSGNTIYF

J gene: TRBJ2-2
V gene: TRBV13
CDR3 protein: CASSPDHNTGELFF

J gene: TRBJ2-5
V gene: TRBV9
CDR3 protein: CASSVTPERGGRETQYF

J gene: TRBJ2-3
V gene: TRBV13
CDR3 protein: CASSLTSASTDTQYF

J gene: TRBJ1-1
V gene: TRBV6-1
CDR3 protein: CASLLSMGNTEAFF

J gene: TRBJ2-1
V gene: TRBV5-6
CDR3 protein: CATKGPRDEQFF

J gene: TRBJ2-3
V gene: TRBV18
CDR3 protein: CASSPPPATDTQYF

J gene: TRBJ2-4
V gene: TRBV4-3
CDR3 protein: CASSQGAWKDTAKNIQYF

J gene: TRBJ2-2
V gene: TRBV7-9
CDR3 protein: CASSSTSGSEGTGELFF

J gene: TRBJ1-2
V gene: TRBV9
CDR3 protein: CASSVGSRGGYGYTF

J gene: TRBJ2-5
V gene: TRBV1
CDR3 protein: CTPTSGKETQYF

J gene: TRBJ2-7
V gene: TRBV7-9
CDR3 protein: CASSLGAGGIHEQYF

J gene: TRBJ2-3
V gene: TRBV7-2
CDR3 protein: CASSLALGEYTQYF

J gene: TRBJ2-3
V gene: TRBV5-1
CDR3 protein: CASSLNLDTQYF

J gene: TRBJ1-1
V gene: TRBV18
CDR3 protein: CASSGGRNTEAFF

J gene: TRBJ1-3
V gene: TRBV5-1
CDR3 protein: CASSVGTAGNTIYF

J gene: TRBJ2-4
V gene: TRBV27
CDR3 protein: CASSLRGRINIQYF

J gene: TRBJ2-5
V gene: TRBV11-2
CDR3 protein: CASGRWGATETQYF

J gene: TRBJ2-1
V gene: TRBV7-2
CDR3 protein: CASSQGLAGVEQFF

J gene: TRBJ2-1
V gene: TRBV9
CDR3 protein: CASSVATRPGGNEQFF

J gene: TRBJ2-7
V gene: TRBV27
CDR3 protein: CASSWADRGIHEQYF

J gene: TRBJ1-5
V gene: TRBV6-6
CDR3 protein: CASSIWGINQPQHF

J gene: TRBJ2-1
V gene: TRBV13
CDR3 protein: CASSPRTSGRISYNEQFF

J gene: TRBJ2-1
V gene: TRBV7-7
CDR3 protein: CASSELGLAGGIDEQFF

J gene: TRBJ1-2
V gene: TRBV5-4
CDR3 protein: CASSKQGTGGYTF

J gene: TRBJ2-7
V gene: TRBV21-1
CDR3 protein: CASSKRRDDYEQYF

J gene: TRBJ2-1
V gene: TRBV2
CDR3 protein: CASRRLDLSYNEQFF

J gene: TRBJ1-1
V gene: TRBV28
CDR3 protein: CASSLGGHQEAFF

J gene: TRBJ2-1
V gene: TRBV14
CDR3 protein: CASSYVSSAQTPNEQFF

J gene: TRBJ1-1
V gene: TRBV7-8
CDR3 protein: CASSAGQRHTEAFF

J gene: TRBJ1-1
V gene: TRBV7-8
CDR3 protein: CASSLVGGGYTMEAFF

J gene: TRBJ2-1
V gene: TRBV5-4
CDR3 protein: CASSLLGPTGAYNEQFF

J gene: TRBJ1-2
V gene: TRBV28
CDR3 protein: CASSWTGEYGYTF

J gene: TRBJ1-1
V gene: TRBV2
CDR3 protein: CASSERYTEAFF

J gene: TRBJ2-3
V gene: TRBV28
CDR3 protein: CASSFSWGVTKTDTQYF

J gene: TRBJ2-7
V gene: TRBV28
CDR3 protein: CASSPLREQYF

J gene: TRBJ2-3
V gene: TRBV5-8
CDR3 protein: CASSFGDRYSSTDTQYF

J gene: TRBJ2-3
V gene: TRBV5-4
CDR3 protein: CASHAPSASTDTQYF

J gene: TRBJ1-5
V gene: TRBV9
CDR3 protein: CASSVALGQPQHF